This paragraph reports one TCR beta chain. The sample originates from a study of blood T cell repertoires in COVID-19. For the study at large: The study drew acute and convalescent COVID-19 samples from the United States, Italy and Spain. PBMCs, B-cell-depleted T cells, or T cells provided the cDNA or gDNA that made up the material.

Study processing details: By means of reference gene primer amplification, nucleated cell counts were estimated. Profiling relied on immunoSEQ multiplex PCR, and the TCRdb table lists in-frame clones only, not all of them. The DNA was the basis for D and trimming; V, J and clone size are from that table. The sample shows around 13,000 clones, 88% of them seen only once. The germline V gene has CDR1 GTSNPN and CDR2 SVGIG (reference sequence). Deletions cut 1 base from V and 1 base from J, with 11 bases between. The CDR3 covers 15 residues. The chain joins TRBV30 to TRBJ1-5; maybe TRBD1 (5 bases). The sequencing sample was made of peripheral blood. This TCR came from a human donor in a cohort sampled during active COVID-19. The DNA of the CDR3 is TGTGCCTGGAGTGCTGGAGGGACGAGCAATCAGCCCCAGCATTTT. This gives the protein CAWSAGGTSNQPQHF.